The 8 T cell receptor beta chains below were found in one sample sequenced in a study of post-analysis software for immune sequencing data (dated by TCRdb to between 2014 and 2017). Broad study findings and their caveats: Roughly 5 TRBV segments, including TRBV5-6, TRBV5-1 and TRBV20-1, were significantly more frequent in patients than controls.

The library relied on PCR. The listed sequencing device is Illumina HiSeq 2500. To reduce PCR and sequencing biases, unique molecular identifiers were incorporated into the TCR beta cDNA libraries. Using fastp trimming at Q25 and MiXCR clonotype assembly, TCRdb reanalyzed the public sequencing data and kept in-frame beta chains. A single entry per CDR3 protein holds the most common genes and DNA from its merged rows. Present in this sample are over 300,000 distinct CDR3 sequences, less than 40% of which were seen just once. The ten biggest clones cover roughly 13% of the sample. These receptors have no known antigen. What was sequenced was blood. All receptors derive from a girl between 5 and 17 years old with multiple sclerosis.

Only a few counts were recorded for this clonotype. CDR3 DNA: TGTGCCAGCAGTGAGGGGAAATACCAAGAGACCCAGTACTTC. Amino acid sequence: CASSEGKYQETQYF. This chain connects TRBV25-1 to TRBJ2-5; D unresolved. The germline V and J ends were trimmed by 3 bases and 0 bases, with 8 bases remaining between them. The CDR3 is 14 residues long. Looked up from germline, CDR1 is MGHDK and CDR2 is SYGVNS.

V and J are TRBV7-2 and TRBJ2-3; tentatively, D is TRBD2 (6 bases). CDR1 is SGHTA, CDR2 FQGNSA, per germline. Trimming removed 5 bases at V and 2 bases at J, with 14 bases between. CDR3 length: 15 residues. CDR3 amino acids: CASSTGGPLTDTQYF. The CDR3 coding sequence is TGTGCCAGCAGCACCGGGGGACCGCTCACAGATACGCAGTATTTT. Full variable domain (outside the CDR3, taken from reference TRBV7-2 and TRBJ2-3): GAGVSQSPSNKVTEKGKDVELRCDPISGHTALYWYRQSLGQGLEFLIYFQGNSAPDKSGLPSDRFSAERTGGSVSTLTIQRTQQEDSAVYLCASSTGGPLTDTQYFGPGTRLTVL.

The chain uses TRBV6-5 and TRBJ1-1, with 10 bases fitting TRBD1. CDR3 length: 15 amino acids. J was trimmed by 6 bases and V by 2 bases; bases with no gene match: 6. CDR1 is MNHEY, CDR2 SVGAGI, per germline. CDR3 region: CASSYRTGGRAEAFF. For the CDR3, the DNA is TGTGCCAGCAGTTACCGGACAGGGGGAAGAGCTGAAGCTTTCTTT.

This clonotype was observed a few times. The chain employs TRBV12-3 or TRBV12-4 and TRBJ1-2; the D is unclear. V was pared by 0 bases and J by 3 bases, with 5 bases between. This CDR3 is built from 13 residues. CDR3 DNA sequence: TGTGCCAGCAGTTTAGCGGCCCACTATGGCTACACCTTC. It codes for CASSLAAHYGYTF.

The chain combines TRBV28 with TRBJ2-1, with 9 bases that match TRBD1. V shed 6 bases and J 4 bases; nucleotides not matched to a gene: 25. The CDR3 runs 21 residues. Germline CDR1 is MDHEN and CDR2 is SYDVKM. The CDR3 protein is CASSRYHRDRVFSGGYNEQFF. The CDR3, as DNA: TGTGCCAGCAGCCGGTACCACCGGGACAGGGTTTTTTCAGGGGGATACAATGAGCAGTTCTTC. The full variable domain, with the rest looked up from reference TRBV28 and TRBJ2-1, is DVKVTQSSRYLVKRTGEKVFLECVQDMDHENMFWYRQDPGLGLRLIYFSYDVKMKEKGDIPEGYSVSREKKERFSLILESASTNQTSMYLCASSRYHRDRVFSGGYNEQFFGPGTRLTVL.

The V gene is TRBV7-9, the J gene TRBJ1-4; 7 positions match TRBD1. This CDR3 contains 15 residues. The V segment lost 5 bases and the J segment 7 bases; nucleotides outside the gene matches: 10. Germline V CDR1 and CDR2: SEHNR, FQNEAQ (reference sequence). The CDR3 DNA reads as TGTGCCAGCAGCCCCGACAGGGTCTGGAGTGAAAAACTGTTTTTT. Translated, it gives CASSPDRVWSEKLFF.

This rearrangement joins TRBV6-5 to TRBJ2-7; TRBD1 matches at 9 bases. The CDR3 loop spans 14 amino acids. J gave up 7 bases and V 6 bases, and 10 bases lay outside the gene matches. CDR1 and CDR2 from the germline V gene are MNHEY and SVGAGI. DNA for the CDR3: TGTGCCAGCAGGGGGGACAGGGCGTCTTGGGAGCAGTACTTC. It codes for CASRGDRASWEQYF.

The gene calls are TRBV5-1 and TRBJ2-3; unclear D gene. V gave up 0 bases and J gave up 0 bases, with 11 bases separating them. Germline CDR1 reads SGHRS; CDR2 reads YFSETQ. CDR3 size: 16 residues. The CDR3 loop is CASSLGADTSTDTQYF. As DNA, the CDR3 is TGCGCCAGCAGCTTGGGAGCTGATACTAGCACAGATACGCAGTATTTT.